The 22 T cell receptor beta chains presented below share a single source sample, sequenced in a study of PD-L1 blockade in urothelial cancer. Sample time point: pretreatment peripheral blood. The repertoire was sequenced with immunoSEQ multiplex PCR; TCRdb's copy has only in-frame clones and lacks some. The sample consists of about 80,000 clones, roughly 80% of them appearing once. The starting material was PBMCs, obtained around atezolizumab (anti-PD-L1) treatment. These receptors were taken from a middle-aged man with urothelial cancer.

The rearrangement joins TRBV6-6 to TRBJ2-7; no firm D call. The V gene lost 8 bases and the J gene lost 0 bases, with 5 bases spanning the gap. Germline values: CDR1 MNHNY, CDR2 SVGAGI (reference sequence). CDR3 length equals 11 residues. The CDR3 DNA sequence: TGTGCCAGCCGGAGCTCCTACGAGCAGTACTTC. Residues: CASRSSYEQYF.

Written as DNA, the CDR3 is TGTGCCAAAGACAGGGGGTGTCAGCCCCAGCATTTT. Amino acid sequence: CAKDRGCQPQHF. The chain carries TRBV7-3 and TRBJ1-5; 9 nucleotides match TRBD1. The CDR3 length is 12 residues. The junction had 4 bases not matched to a gene; V was cut back by 10 bases and J by 6 bases. Germline CDR1 and CDR2: SGHTA and FQGTGA.

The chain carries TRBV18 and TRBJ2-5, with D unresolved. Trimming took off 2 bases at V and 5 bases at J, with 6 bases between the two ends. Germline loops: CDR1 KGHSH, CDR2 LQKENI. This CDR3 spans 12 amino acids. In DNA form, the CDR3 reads TGTGCCAGCTCACCATCTCGGGAGACCCAGTACTTC. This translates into CASSPSRETQYF. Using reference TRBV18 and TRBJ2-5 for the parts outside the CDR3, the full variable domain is NAGVMQNPRHLVRRRGQEARLRCSPMKGHSHVYWYRQLPEEGLKFMVYLQKENIIDESGMPKERFSAEFPKEGPSILRIQQVVRGDSAAYFCASSPSRETQYFGPGTRLLVL.

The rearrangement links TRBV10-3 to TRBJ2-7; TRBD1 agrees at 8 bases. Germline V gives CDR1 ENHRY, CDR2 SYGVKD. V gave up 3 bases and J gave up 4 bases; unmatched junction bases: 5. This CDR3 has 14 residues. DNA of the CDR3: TGTGCCATCAGTGAAAGACAGGGGAGGTACGAGCAGTACTTC. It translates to CAISERQGRYEQYF.

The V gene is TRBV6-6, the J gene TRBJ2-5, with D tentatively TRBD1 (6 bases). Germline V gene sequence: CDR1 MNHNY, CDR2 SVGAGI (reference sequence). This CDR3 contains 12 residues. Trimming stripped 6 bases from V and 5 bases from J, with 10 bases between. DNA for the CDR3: TGTGCCAGCAGCCCAACAGGGGAGACCCAGTACTTC. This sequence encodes CASSPTGETQYF.

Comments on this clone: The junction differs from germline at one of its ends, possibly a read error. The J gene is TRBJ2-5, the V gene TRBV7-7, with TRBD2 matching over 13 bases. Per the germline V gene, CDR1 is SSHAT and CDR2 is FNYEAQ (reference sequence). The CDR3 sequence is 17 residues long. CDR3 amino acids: CASSLGGLAGVGETQYF. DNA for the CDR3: TGTGCTAGCAGCTTAGGAGGACTAGCGGGAGTCGGTGAGACCCAGTACTTC. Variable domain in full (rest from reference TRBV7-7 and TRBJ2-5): GAGVSQSPRYKVTKRGQDVTLRCDPISSHATLYWYQQALGQGPEFLTYFNYEAQPDKSGLPSDRFSAERPEGSISTLTIQRTEQRDSAMYRCASSLGGLAGVGETQYFGPGTRLLVL.

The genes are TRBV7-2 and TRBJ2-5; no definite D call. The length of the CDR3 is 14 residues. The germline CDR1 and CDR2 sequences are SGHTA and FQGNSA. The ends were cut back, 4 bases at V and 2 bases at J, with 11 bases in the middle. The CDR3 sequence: CASSSRLPQETQYF. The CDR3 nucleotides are TGTGCCAGCAGCTCTAGACTCCCTCAAGAGACCCAGTACTTC.

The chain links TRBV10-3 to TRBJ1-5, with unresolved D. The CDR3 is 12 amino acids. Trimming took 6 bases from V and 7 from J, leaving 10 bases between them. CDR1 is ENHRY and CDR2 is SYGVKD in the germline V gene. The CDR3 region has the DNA TGTGCCATCAGGTCTTCGGGACAGCCCCAGCATTTT. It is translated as CAIRSSGQPQHF.

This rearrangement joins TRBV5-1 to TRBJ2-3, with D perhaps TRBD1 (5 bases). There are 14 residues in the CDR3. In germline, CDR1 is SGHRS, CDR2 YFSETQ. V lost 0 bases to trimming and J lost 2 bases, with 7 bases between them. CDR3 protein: CASSLGGSTDTQYF. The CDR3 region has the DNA TGCGCCAGCAGCTTGGGGGGCTCCACAGATACGCAGTATTTT.

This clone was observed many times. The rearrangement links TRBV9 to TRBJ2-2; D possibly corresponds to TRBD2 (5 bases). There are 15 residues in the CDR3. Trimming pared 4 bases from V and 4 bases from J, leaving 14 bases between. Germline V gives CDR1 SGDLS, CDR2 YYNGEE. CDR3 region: CASSPRQAGTGELFF. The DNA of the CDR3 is TGTGCCAGCAGCCCGCGCCAGGCGGGCACCGGGGAGCTGTTTTTT.

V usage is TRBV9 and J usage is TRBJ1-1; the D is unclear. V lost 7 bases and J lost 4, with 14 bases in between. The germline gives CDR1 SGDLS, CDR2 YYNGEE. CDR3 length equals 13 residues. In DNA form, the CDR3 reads TGTGCCAGCTCCCCTAGGCCGGGCACTGAAGCTTTCTTT. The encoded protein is CASSPRPGTEAFF. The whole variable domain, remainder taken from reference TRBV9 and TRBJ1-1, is DSGVTQTPKHLITATGQRVTLRCSPRSGDLSVYWYQQSLDQGLQFLIQYYNGEERAKGNILERFSAQQFPDLHSELNLSSLELGDSALYFCASSPRPGTEAFFGQGTRLTVV.

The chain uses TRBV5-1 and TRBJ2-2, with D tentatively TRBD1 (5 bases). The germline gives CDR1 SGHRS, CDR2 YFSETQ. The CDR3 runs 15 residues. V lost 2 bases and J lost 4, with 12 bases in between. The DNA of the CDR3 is TGCGCCAGCAGCTTTTCCCGGACACCCACCGGGGAGCTGTTTTTT. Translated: CASSFSRTPTGELFF.

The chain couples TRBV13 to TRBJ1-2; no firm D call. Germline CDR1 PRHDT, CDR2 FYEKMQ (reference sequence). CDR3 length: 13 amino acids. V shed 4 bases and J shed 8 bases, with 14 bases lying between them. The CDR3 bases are TGTGCCAGCAGCTCCACACGGACGGGAGGCTACACCTTC. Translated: CASSSTRTGGYTF. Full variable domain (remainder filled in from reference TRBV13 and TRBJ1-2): AAGVIQSPRHLIKEKRETATLKCYPIPRHDTVYWYQQGPGQDPQFLISFYEKMQSDKGSIPDRFSAQQFSDYHSELNMSSLELGDSALYFCASSSTRTGGYTFGSGTRLTVV.

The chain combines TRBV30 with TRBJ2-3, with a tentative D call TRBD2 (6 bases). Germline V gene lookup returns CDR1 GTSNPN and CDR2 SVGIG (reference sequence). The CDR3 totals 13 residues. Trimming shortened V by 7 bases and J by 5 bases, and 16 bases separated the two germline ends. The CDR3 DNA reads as TGTGCCTTGTATGCGAGGCGGGAAGATACGCAGTATTTT. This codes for CALYARREDTQYF.

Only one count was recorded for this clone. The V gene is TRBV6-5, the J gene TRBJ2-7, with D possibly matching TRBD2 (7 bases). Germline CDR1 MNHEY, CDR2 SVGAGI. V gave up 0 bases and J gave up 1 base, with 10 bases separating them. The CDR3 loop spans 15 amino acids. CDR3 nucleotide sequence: TGTGCCAGCAGTTACTCCCGGGGGGCTTCCTACGAGCAGTACTTC. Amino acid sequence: CASSYSRGASYEQYF.

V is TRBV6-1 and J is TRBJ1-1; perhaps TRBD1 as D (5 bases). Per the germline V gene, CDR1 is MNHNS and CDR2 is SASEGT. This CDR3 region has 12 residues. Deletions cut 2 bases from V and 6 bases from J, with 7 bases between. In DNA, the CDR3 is TGTGCCAGCAGTGAAATCAGGGCTGAAGCTTTCTTT. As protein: CASSEIRAEAFF.

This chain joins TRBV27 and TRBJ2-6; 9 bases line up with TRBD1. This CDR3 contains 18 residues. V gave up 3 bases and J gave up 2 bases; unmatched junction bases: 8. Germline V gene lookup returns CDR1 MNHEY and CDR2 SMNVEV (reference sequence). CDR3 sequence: CASSFLGTGFPGANVLTF. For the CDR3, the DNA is TGTGCCAGCAGTTTCCTCGGGACAGGGTTTCCTGGGGCCAACGTCCTGACTTTC.

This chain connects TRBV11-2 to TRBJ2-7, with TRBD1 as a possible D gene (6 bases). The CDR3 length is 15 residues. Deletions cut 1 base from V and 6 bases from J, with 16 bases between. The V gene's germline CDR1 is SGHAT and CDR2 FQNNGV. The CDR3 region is CASSLGGTRLAEQYF. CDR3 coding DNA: TGTGCCAGCAGCTTAGGGGGGACACGGCTGGCCGAGCAGTACTTC.

The CDR3 sequence: CASSFSNYGYTF. The CDR3 DNA is TGCGCCAGCAGCTTTAGTAACTATGGCTACACCTTC. J is TRBJ1-2 and V is TRBV5-1, with no clear D. Trimming stripped 2 bases from V and 1 base from J, with 3 bases between. This CDR3 is 12 amino acids long. CDR1 and CDR2 from the germline V gene are SGHRS and YFSETQ.

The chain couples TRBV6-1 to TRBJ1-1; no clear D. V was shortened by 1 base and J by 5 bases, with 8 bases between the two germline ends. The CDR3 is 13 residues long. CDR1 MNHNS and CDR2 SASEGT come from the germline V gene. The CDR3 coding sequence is TGTGCCAGCAGTGAAGATTCCGAGACTGAAGCTTTCTTT. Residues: CASSEDSETEAFF.

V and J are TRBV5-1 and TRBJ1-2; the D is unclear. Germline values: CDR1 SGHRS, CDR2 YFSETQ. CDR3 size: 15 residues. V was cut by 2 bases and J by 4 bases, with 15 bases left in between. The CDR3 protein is CASSLSGGKFYGYTF. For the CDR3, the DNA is TGCGCCAGCAGCTTATCCGGCGGCAAATTCTATGGCTACACCTTC.

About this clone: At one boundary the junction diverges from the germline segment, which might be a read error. The CDR3 DNA sequence: TGTGCCAGCAGCCGAACGACAGGGGGCGATTCCCTATTT. It specifies CASSRTTGGDSLF. The rearrangement uses TRBV9 and TRBJ1-1, with 10 bases fitting TRBD1. Germline assignment: CDR1 SGDLS and CDR2 YYNGEE. CDR3 size: 13 residues.